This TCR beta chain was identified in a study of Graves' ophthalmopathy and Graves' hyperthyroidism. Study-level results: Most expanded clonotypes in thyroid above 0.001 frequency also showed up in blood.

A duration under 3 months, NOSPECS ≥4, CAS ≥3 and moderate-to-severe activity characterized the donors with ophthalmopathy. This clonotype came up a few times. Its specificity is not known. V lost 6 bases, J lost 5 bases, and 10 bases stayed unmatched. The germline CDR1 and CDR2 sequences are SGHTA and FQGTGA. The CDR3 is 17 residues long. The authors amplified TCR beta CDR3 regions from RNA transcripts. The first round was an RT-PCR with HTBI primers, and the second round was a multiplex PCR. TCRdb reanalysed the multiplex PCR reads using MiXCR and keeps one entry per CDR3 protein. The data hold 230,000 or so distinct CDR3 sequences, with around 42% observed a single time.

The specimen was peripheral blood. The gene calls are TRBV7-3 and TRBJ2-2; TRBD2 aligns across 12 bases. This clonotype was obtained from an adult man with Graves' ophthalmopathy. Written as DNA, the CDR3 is TGTGCCAGCAGTCCCTCTAGCGGGGGGGCGTGGACCGGGGAGCTGTTTTTT. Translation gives CASSPSSGGAWTGELFF.